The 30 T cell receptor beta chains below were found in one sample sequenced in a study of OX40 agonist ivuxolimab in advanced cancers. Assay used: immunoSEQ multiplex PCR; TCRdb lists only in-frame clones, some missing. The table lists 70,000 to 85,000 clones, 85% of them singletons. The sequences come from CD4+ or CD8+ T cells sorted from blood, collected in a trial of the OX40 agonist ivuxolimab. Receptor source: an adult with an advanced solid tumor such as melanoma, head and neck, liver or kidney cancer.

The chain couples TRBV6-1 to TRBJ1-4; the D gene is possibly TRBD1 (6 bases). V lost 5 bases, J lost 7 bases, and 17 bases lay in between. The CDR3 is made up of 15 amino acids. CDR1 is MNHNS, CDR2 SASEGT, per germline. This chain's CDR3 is CASSSLGGGVEKLFF. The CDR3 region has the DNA TGTGCCAGCAGTTCCCTGGGAGGGGGTGTTGAAAAACTGTTTTTT.

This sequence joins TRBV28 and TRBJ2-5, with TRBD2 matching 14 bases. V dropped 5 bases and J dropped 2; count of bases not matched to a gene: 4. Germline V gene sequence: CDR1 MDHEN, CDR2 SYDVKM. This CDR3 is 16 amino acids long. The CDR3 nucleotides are TGTGCCAGCAGTAGGACTAGCGGGGGGTTACAAGAGACCCAGTACTTC. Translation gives CASSRTSGGLQETQYF.

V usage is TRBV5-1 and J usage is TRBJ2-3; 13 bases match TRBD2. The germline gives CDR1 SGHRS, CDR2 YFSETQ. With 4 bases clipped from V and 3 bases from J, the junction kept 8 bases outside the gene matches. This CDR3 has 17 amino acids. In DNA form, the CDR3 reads TGCGCCAGCAGCCGTCGACTAGCGGGGGGACTGACAGATACGCAGTATTTT. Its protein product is CASSRRLAGGLTDTQYF.

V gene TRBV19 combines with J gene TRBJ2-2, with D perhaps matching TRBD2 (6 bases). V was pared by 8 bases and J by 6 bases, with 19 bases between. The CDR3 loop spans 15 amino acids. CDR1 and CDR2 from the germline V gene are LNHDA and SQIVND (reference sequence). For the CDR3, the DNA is TGTGCCAGTTTTAGCTCGCGGGGATTCCCCGGGGAGCTGTTTTTT. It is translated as CASFSSRGFPGELFF.

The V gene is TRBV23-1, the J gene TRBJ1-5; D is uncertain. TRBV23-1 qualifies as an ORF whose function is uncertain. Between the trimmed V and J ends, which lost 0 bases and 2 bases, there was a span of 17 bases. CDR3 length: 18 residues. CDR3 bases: TGCGCCAGCAGTCAATCGAACCCTCCAGCGCAACGCAATCAGCCCCAGCATTTT. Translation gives CASSQSNPPAQRNQPQHF.

The chain's CDR3 is CACRGGAGVFYGYTF. CDR3 nucleotide sequence: TGTGCCTGTCGTGGAGGGGCAGGGGTCTTTTATGGCTACACCTTC. The J gene is TRBJ1-2, the V gene TRBV30, with D possibly being TRBD1 (6 bases). The CDR3 length is 15 residues. CDR1 and CDR2 from the germline V gene are GTSNPN and SVGIG (reference sequence). The V and J ends lost 6 bases and 5 bases respectively, with 22 bases between them. Together with reference TRBV30 and TRBJ1-2, the CDR3 gives the full variable domain: SQTIHQWPATLVQPVGSPLSLECTVEGTSNPNLYWYRQAAGRGLQLLFYSVGIGQISSEVPQNLSASRPQDRQFILSSKKLLLSDSGFYLCACRGGAGVFYGYTFGSGTRLTVV.

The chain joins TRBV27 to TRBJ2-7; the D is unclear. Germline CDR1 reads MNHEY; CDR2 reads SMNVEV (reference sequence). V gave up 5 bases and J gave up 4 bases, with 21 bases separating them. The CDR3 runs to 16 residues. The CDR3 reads CASSPRSSDLRYEQYF. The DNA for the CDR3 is TGTGCCAGCAGTCCCCGTTCAAGTGATTTAAGGTACGAGCAGTACTTC.

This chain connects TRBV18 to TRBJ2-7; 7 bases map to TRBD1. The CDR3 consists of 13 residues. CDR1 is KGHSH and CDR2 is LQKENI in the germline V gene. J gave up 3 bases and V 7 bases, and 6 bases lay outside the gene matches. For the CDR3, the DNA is TGTGCCAGCTTGCGGACAGGATACTACGAGCAGTACTTC. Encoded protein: CASLRTGYYEQYF.

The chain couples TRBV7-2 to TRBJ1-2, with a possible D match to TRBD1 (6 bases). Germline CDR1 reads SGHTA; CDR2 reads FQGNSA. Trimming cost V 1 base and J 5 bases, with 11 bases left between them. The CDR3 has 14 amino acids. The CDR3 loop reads CASSLGGTGYGYTF. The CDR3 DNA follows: TGTGCCAGCAGCTTAGGCGGTACAGGGTATGGCTACACCTTC.

The CDR3 DNA follows: TGTGCCAGCAGTTACTTGGCGGGAGGGCTCTACAATGAGCAGTTCTTC. The encoded protein is CASSYLAGGLYNEQFF. The V call is TRBV6-5, the J call TRBJ2-1, with 9 bases identical to TRBD2. With V trimmed by 1 base and J by 3 bases, 4 bases remained unmatched. From germline, CDR1 is MNHEY and CDR2 SVGAGI. The CDR3 runs to 16 residues.

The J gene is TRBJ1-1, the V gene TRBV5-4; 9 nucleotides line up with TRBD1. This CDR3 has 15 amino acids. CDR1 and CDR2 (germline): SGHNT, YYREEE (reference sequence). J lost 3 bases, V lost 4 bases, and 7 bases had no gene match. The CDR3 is CASSPHGQGHTEAFF. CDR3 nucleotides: TGTGCCAGCAGCCCACATGGACAGGGGCACACTGAAGCTTTCTTT.

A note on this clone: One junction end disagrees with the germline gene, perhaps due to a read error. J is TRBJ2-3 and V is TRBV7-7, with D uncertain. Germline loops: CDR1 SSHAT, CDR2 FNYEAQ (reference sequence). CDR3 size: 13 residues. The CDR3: CASSSTATDTQYF. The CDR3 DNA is TGTGCTAGCAGCTCTACAGCCACAGATACGCAGTATTTT.

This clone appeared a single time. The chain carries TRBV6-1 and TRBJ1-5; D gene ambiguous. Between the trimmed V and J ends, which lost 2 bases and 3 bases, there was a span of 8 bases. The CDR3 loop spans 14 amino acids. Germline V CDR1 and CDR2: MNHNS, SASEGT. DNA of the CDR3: TGTGCCAGCAGTGAAAGGGTCCTCAATCAGCCCCAGCATTTT. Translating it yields CASSERVLNQPQHF.

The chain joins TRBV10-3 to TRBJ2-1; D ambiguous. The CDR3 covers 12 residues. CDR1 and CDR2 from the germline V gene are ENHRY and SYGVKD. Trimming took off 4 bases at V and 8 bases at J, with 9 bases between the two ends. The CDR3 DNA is TGTGCCATCAGTGCTGGGTTCCATGAGCAGTTCTTC. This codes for CAISAGFHEQFF.

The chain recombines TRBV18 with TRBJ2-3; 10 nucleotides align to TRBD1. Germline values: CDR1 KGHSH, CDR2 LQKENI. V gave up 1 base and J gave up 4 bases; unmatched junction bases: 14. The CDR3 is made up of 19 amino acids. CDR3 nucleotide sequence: TGTGCCAGCTCACCACTCTCTTCGCGACAGGGGGCGAATGCAGATACGCAGTATTTT. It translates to CASSPLSSRQGANADTQYF.

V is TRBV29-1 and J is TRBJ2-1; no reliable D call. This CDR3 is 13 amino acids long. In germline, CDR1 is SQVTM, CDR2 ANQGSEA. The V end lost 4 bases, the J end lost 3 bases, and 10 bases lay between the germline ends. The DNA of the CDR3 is TGCAGCGTTGGGAGATCCAACTACAATGAGCAGTTCTTC. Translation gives CSVGRSNYNEQFF.

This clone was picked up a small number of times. The CDR3 is CASSETGGSTRPQHF. The CDR3 DNA reads as TGTGCCAGCAGTGAAACGGGCGGTTCCACCCGACCCCAGCATTTT. The V and J genes are TRBV6-1 and TRBJ1-5; D gene ambiguous. The V end lost 2 bases, the J end lost 10 bases, and 18 bases lay between the germline ends. The CDR3 totals 15 residues. In germline, CDR1 is MNHNS, CDR2 SASEGT.

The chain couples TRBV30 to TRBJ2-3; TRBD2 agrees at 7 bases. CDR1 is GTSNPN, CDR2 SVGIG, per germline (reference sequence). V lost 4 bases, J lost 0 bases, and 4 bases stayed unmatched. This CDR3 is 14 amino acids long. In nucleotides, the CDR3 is TGTGCCTGGACGGGGGAGGGTAGCACAGATACGCAGTATTTT. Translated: CAWTGEGSTDTQYF.

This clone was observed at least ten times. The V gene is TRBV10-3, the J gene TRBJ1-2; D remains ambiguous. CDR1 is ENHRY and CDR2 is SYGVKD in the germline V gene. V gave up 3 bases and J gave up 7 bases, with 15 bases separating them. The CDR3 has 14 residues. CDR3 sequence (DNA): TGTGCCATCAGTGATTTAGAGGGCGCAGGTGGCTACACCTTC. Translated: CAISDLEGAGGYTF.

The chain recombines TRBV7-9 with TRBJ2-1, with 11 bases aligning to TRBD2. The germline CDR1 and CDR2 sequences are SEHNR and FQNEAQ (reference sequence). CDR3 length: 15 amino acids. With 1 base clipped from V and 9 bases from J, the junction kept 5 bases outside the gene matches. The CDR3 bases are TGTGCCAGCAGCTTAGAACTAGCGGGAGTTCGTGAGCAGTTCTTC. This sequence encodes CASSLELAGVREQFF.

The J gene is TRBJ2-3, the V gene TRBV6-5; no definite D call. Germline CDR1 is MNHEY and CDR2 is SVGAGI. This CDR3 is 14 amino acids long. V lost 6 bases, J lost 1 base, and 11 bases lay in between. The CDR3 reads CASRPVMRTDTQYF. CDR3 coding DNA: TGTGCCAGCAGACCCGTGATGCGCACAGATACGCAGTATTTT.

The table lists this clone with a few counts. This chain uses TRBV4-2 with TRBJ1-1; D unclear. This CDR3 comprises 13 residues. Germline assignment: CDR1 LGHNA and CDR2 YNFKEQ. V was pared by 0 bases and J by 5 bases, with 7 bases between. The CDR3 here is CASSQDLGTEAFF. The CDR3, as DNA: TGTGCCAGCAGCCAAGATTTGGGGACTGAAGCTTTCTTT.

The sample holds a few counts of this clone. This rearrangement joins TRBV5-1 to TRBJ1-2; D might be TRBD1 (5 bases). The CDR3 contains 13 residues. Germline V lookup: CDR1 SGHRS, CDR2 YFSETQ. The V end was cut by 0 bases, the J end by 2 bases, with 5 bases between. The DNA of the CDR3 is TGCGCCAGCAGCTTGGACAGGAACTATGGCTACACCTTC. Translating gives CASSLDRNYGYTF.

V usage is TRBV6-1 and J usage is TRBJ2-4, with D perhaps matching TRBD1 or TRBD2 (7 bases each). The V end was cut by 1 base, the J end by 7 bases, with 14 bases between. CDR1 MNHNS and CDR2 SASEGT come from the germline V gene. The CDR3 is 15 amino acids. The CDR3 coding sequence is TGTGCCAGCAGTGAAGAGGGGGAGGGGGCGAACATTCAGTACTTC. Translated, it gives CASSEEGEGANIQYF.

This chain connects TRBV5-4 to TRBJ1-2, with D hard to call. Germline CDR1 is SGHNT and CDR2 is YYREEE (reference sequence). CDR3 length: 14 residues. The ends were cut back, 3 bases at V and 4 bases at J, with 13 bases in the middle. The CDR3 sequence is CASSSGSLSYGYTF. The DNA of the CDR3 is TGTGCCAGCAGCTCCGGGTCTCTTTCCTATGGCTACACCTTC.

CDR3 nucleotides: TGCGCCAGCAGCTTAGGACAGGGTATGACTGAAGCTTTCTTT. It specifies CASSLGQGMTEAFF. The rearrangement uses TRBV5-1 and TRBJ1-1; TRBD1 aligns across 8 bases. After removal of 2 bases from V and 5 bases from J, the junction contained 5 bases not matched to a gene. This CDR3 is 14 amino acids long. The germline V gene has CDR1 SGHRS and CDR2 YFSETQ.

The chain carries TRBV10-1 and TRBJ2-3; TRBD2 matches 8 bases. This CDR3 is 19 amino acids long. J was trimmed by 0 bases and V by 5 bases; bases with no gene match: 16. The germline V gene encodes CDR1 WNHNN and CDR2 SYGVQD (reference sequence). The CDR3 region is CASSPNTPRSSGSTDTQYF. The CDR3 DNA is TGCGCCAGCAGTCCCAACACCCCCAGATCTAGCGGGAGCACAGATACGCAGTATTTT.

CDR3 nucleotide sequence: TGTGCCAGCAGCTTAGTTGGTAGCGGGAGGCCAGATACGCAGTATTTT. It translates to CASSLVGSGRPDTQYF. The V gene is TRBV7-2, the J gene TRBJ2-3; 10 bases align to TRBD2. Looked up from germline, CDR1 is SGHTA and CDR2 is FQGNSA. Trimming at V came to 1 base and at J to 4 bases, leaving 5 bases not matched to a gene. The CDR3 totals 16 residues.

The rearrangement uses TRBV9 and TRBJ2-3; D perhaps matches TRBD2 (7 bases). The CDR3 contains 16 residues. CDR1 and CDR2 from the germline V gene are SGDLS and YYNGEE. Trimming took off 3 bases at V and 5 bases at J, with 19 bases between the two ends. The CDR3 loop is CASSDSPGGGGDTQYF. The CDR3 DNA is TGTGCCAGCAGCGATTCCCCGGGGGGCGGAGGAGATACGCAGTATTTT.

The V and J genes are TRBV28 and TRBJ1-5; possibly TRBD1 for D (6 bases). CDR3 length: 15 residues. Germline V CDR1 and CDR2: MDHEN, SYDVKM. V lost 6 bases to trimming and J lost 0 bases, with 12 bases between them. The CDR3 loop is CASREQGRSNQPQHF. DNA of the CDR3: TGTGCCAGCAGAGAACAGGGTCGTAGCAATCAGCCCCAGCATTTT.